These 20 T cell receptor beta chains were all obtained from the same sample, sequenced in a study of T-cell reconstitution after alpha-beta-depleted transplantation in children. A TCRbeta library incorporating unique molecular identifiers was prepared. TCRdb independently ran MiXCR on the PCR reads; one entry per CDR3 protein. The table shows about 980,000 distinct CDR3 sequences, with roughly 29% occurring only once. This sample comprised PBMCs, mostly from graft donor cells, obtained 360 days after TCRalphabeta/CD19-depleted stem cell transplant. These receptors were obtained from a boy less than two years old who had a stem cell transplant for SCID, so the T cells may come from the graft donor.

This clonotype was seen at least ten times. V usage is TRBV5-1 and J usage is TRBJ2-7, with D tentatively TRBD1 (6 bases). Between the trimmed V and J ends, which lost 4 bases and 4 bases, there was a span of 12 bases. The CDR3 length is 13 residues. Germline-derived CDR1 and CDR2 are SGHRS and YFSETQ. The CDR3 coding sequence is TGCGCCAGCAGCCCCGGACAGAGATACGAGCAGTACTTC. This encodes CASSPGQRYEQYF.

The chain uses TRBV6-2 or TRBV6-3 and TRBJ2-1; D ambiguous. Germline loops: CDR1 MNHEY, CDR2 SVGEGT. The V end was cut by 2 bases, the J end by 6 bases, with 8 bases between. This CDR3 has 13 amino acids. DNA for the CDR3: TGTGCCAGCAGTTACGGGGTCCCCAATGAGCAGTTCTTC. Translating it yields CASSYGVPNEQFF.

J is TRBJ2-3 and V is TRBV5-5; 9 bases are shared with TRBD2. Unmatched junction bases numbered 4, after V lost 3 bases and J lost 2 bases. Germline assignment: CDR1 SGHKS and CDR2 YYEKEE (reference sequence). The CDR3 consists of 15 residues. This CDR3 is CASSSAGGYTDTQYF. The CDR3 DNA reads as TGTGCCAGCAGCTCAGCGGGGGGATACACAGATACGCAGTATTTT.

The chain recombines TRBV20-1 with TRBJ1-2; the match to TRBD1 covers 8 bases. This CDR3 comprises 15 residues. Germline values: CDR1 DFQATT, CDR2 SNEGSKA (reference sequence). The V and J ends lost 4 bases and 4 bases, in that order; junction bases with no gene match: 11. The CDR3 nucleotides read TGCAGTGCTACAGGAAAGGGACAGGAGGGCTATGGCTACACCTTC. Its translation: CSATGKGQEGYGYTF.

The CDR3 here is CSVEGSFLPNEQFF. The CDR3 DNA is TGCAGCGTTGAAGGTTCCTTCCTCCCCAATGAGCAGTTCTTC. The V gene is TRBV29-1, the J gene TRBJ2-1; D is undetermined. The V end was cut by 1 base, the J end by 6 bases, with 13 bases between. Germline V gene lookup returns CDR1 SQVTM and CDR2 ANQGSEA. This CDR3 is 14 amino acids long.

This clonotype was seen a handful of times. The chain uses TRBV10-3 and TRBJ2-3, with D perhaps being TRBD1 or TRBD2 (6 bases each). Trimming took off 6 bases at V and 2 bases at J, with 15 bases between the two ends. Germline loops: CDR1 ENHRY, CDR2 SYGVKD. The CDR3 spans 15 residues. DNA of the CDR3: TGTGCCATCAGCAGGGGACTTACAACCACAGATACGCAGTATTTT. The encoded protein is CAISRGLTTTDTQYF.

V gene TRBV12-3 or TRBV12-4 combines with J gene TRBJ1-3; D remains unclear. The CDR3 has 12 residues. V lost 7 bases and J lost 0, with 4 bases in between. CDR3 protein: CASTISGNTIYF. In nucleotides, the CDR3 is TGTGCCAGCACTATCTCTGGAAACACCATATATTTT.

In this sample, this clonotype turned up many times. The rearrangement uses TRBV5-1 and TRBJ1-4, with 8 bases aligning to TRBD1. The CDR3 runs 15 residues. The trim removed 0 bases at V and 8 bases at J, leaving 6 bases unmatched. Germline V gene lookup returns CDR1 SGHRS and CDR2 YFSETQ. As DNA, the CDR3 is TGCGCCAGCAGCTTGGGCCAGGGGGCTTTCGAAAAACTGTTTTTT. This encodes CASSLGQGAFEKLFF.

The chain carries TRBV4-2 and TRBJ2-3; the D gene is possibly TRBD2 (6 bases). Per the germline V gene, CDR1 is LGHNA and CDR2 is YNFKEQ. The CDR3 covers 15 residues. The V end was cut by 1 base, the J end by 4 bases, with 12 bases between. CDR3 sequence: CASSQAETRADTQYF. In DNA form, the CDR3 reads TGTGCCAGCAGCCAAGCCGAGACTAGGGCAGATACGCAGTATTTT.

The sample holds many counts of this clonotype. Germline and junction disagree at one end, which may indicate a read error. The chain combines TRBV5-1 with TRBJ2-1; TRBD2 matches 9 bases. The CDR3 runs 15 residues. In germline, CDR1 is SGHRS, CDR2 YFSETQ. The CDR3 loop is CASSFLAGSYNEQFF. The DNA of the CDR3 is TGTGCCAGCAGTTTCCTAGCGGGGTCCTACAATGAGCAGTTCTTC.

A few counts support this clonotype. The gene calls are TRBV5-1 and TRBJ2-4, with D possibly being TRBD1 (5 bases). Trimming left V 5 bases short and J 0 bases short, with 18 bases between. The CDR3 spans 17 residues. The germline gives CDR1 SGHRS, CDR2 YFSETQ. In DNA, the CDR3 is TGCGCCAGCAGTCCAGACAGCGCCCTGCTAGCCAAAAACATTCAGTACTTC. Its translation: CASSPDSALLAKNIQYF.

The chain joins TRBV4-2 to TRBJ1-1, with 12 bases matching TRBD1. This CDR3 is 17 amino acids long. V trimming: 3 bases; J trimming: 4 bases; junction bases outside the gene matches: 9. Germline CDR1 is LGHNA and CDR2 is YNFKEQ. The chain's CDR3 is CASSHKLGQGAVTEAFF. CDR3 nucleotide sequence: TGTGCCAGCAGCCATAAGTTGGGACAGGGGGCAGTCACTGAAGCTTTCTTT.

In its sample, this clonotype was seen a few times. The chain has TRBV4-3 and TRBJ1-6; the D is unclear. Trimming removed 0 bases at V and 7 bases at J, with 13 bases between. Per the germline V gene, CDR1 is LGHNA and CDR2 is YSLEER. The CDR3 is made up of 16 amino acids. The CDR3 is CASSQDSGIRNSPLHF. The CDR3 DNA reads as TGCGCCAGCAGCCAAGATTCGGGGATCCGAAATTCACCCCTCCACTTT.

V and J are TRBV5-1 and TRBJ2-3, with D unresolved. CDR1 is SGHRS, CDR2 YFSETQ, per germline. V gave up 1 base and J gave up 10 bases, with 13 bases separating them. The CDR3 is made up of 13 amino acids. The chain's CDR3 is CASSLYPDASQYF. For the CDR3, the DNA is TGCGCCAGCAGCTTGTATCCGGACGCCTCGCAGTATTTT.

This sequence joins TRBV4-1 and TRBJ2-1; TRBD1 matches at 8 bases. In germline, CDR1 is MGHRA, CDR2 YSYEKL. Trimming cost V 1 base and J 6 bases; bases outside gene matches: 5. The CDR3 loop spans 15 amino acids. CDR3 loop: CASSQVLDRVNEQFF. The DNA for the CDR3 is TGCGCCAGCAGCCAAGTTCTGGACAGGGTCAATGAGCAGTTCTTC.

This clonotype occurred many times. J is TRBJ2-5 and V is TRBV9; 8 positions match TRBD2. Germline assignment: CDR1 SGDLS and CDR2 YYNGEE. The length of the CDR3 is 16 residues. V lost 3 bases and J lost 7; bases outside the gene matches: 14. CDR3 sequence reads: CASSALGTSSVGTQYF. DNA of the CDR3: TGTGCCAGCAGCGCCCTAGGGACTAGTTCTGTAGGGACCCAGTACTTC.

The J gene is TRBJ2-3, the V gene TRBV11-2, with 7 positions matching TRBD2. From germline, CDR1 is SGHAT and CDR2 FQNNGV. The CDR3 has 16 amino acids. J gave up 2 bases and V 5 bases, and 10 bases lay outside the gene matches. CDR3 coding DNA: TGTGCCAGCAGCCCTCGACCGGGAGGCCACACAGATACGCAGTATTTT. It is translated as CASSPRPGGHTDTQYF.

The V call is TRBV5-1, the J call TRBJ1-2, with D possibly TRBD1 on 6 matching bases. This CDR3 spans 15 amino acids. V lost 3 bases, J lost 0 bases, and 12 bases lay in between. Germline V gene lookup returns CDR1 SGHRS and CDR2 YFSETQ. CDR3 amino acids: CASSSGDIPNYGYTF. The CDR3 DNA is TGCGCCAGCAGCTCGGGGGACATACCTAACTATGGCTACACCTTC.

The CDR3: CASSFSRLKTNTGELFF. The CDR3 DNA sequence: TGTGCCAGCAGTTTCTCCAGGCTTAAGACCAACACCGGGGAGCTGTTTTTT. The chain uses TRBV12-3 or TRBV12-4 and TRBJ2-2; unclear D gene. With 3 bases removed from V and 2 bases from J, the gap between germline ends came to 16 bases. The CDR3 runs 17 residues.

The table lists this clonotype with many counts. CDR3 DNA: TGTGCCACCAGTGACCCCCCTGGGGCCCAGTACTTC. This translates into CATSDPPGAQYF. The chain links TRBV24-1 to TRBJ2-5; no firm D call. The germline gives CDR1 KGHDR, CDR2 SFDVKD. The CDR3 runs to 12 residues. Trimming shortened V by 4 bases and J by 9 bases, and 11 bases separated the two germline ends.